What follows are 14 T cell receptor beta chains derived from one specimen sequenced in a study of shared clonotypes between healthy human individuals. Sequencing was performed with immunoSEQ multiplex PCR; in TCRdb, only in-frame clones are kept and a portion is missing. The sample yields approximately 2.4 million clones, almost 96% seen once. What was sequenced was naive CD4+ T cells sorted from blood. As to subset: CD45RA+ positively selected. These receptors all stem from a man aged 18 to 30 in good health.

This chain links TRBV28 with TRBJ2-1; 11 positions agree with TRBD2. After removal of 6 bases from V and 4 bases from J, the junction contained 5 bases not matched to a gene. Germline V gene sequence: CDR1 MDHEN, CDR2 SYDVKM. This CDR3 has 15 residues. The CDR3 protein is CASSRRLAGYNEQFF. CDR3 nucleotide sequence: TGTGCCAGCAGCCGGAGACTAGCGGGGTACAATGAGCAGTTCTTC.

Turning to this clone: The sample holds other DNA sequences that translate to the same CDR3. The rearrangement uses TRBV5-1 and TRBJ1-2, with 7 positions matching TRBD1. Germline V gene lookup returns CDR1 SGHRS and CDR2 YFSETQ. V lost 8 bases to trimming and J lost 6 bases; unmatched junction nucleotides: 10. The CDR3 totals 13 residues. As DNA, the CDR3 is TGCGCCAGTAGCCCGCTCACAGGGGATGGCTACACCTTC. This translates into CASSPLTGDGYTF.

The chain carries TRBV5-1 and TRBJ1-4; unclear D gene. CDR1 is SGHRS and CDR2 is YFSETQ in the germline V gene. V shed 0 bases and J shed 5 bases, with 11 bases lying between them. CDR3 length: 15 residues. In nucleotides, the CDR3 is TGCGCCAGCAGCTTGGCCGGTCAGATAAATGAAAAACTGTTTTTT. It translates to CASSLAGQINEKLFF.

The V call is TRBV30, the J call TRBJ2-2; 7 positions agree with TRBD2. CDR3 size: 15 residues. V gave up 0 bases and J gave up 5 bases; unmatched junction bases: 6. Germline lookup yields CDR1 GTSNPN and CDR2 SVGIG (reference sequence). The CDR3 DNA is TGTGCCTGGAGTGTTCCGGGACTAAGGACCGGGGAGCTGTTTTTT. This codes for CAWSVPGLRTGELFF.

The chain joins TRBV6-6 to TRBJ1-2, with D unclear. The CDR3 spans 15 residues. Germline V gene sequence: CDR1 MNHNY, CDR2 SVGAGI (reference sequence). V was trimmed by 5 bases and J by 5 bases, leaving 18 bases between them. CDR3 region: CASSNQDLPGYGYTF. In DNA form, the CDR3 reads TGTGCCAGCAGTAACCAGGACCTTCCGGGGTATGGCTACACCTTC.

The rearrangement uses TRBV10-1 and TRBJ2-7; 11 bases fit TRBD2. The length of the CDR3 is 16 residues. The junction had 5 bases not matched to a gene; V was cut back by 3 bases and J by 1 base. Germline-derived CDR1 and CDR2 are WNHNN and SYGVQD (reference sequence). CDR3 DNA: TGCGCCAGCAGTGACCCCGGGACTAGCGGTTCCTACGAGCAGTACTTC. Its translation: CASSDPGTSGSYEQYF.

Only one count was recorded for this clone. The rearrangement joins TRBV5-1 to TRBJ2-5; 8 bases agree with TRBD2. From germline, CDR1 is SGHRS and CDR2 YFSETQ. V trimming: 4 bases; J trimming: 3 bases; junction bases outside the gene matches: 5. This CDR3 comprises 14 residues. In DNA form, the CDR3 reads TGCGCCAGCAGCGCGACAGCGGGGGAAGAGACCCAGTACTTC. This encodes CASSATAGEETQYF.

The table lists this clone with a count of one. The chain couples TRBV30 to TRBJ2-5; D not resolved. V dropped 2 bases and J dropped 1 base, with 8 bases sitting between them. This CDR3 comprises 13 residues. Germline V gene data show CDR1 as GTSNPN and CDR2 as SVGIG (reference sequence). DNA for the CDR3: TGTGCCTGGAGTCCAGGCGTCCAAGAGACCCAGTACTTC. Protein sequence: CAWSPGVQETQYF.

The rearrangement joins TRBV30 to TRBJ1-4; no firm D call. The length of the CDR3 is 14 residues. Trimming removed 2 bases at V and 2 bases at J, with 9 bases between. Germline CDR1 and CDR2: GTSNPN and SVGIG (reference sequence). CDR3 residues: CAWSTRATNEKLFF. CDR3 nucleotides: TGTGCCTGGAGTACGAGGGCTACTAATGAAAAACTGTTTTTT.

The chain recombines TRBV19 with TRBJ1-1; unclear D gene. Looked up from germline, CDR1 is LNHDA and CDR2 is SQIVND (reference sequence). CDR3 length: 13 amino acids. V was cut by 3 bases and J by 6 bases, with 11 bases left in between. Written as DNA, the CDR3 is TGTGCCAGTAGTATTCCCCCGCTGTCTGAAGCTTTCTTT. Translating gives CASSIPPLSEAFF.

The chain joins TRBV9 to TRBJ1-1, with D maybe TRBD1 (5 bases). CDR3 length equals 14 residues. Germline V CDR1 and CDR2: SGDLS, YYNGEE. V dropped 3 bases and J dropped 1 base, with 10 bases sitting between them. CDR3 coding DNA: TGTGCCAGCAGCGCGCCCGGGACGAACACTGAAGCTTTCTTT. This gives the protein CASSAPGTNTEAFF.

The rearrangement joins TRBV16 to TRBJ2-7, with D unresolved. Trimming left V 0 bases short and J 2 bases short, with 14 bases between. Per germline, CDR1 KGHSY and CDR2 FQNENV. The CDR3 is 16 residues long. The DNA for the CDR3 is TGTGCCAGCAGCCAATCGCTCCCGGTGGAGACCTACGAGCAGTACTTC. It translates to CASSQSLPVETYEQYF.

The CDR3 is CAIGRLAGGSNEQFF. Here the CDR3 DNA reads TGTGCCATCGGAAGACTAGCGGGAGGTTCCAATGAGCAGTTCTTC. The chain combines TRBV10-3 with TRBJ2-1, with 13 bases identical to TRBD2. Germline V gene sequence: CDR1 ENHRY, CDR2 SYGVKD. The CDR3 runs 15 residues. The V gene end was trimmed by 8 bases and the J gene end by 6 bases; junction bases not matched to a gene: 7.

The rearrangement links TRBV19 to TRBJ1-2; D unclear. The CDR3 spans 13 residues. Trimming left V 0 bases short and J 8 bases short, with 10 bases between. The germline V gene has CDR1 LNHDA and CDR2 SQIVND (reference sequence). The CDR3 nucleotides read TGTGCCAGTAGTATAGATCGAGGTGTGGGCTACACCTTC. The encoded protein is CASSIDRGVGYTF.